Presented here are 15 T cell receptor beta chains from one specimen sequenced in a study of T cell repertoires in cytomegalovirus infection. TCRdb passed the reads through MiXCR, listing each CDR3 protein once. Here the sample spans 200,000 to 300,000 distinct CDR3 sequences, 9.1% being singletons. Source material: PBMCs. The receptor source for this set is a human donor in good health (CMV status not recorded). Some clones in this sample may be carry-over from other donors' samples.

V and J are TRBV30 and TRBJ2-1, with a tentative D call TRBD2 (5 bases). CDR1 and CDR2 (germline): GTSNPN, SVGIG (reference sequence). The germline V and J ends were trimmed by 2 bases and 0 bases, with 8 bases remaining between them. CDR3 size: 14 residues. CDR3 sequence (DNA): TGTGCCTGGAGTCTGGGGAGCTCCTACAATGAGCAGTTCTTC. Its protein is CAWSLGSSYNEQFF.

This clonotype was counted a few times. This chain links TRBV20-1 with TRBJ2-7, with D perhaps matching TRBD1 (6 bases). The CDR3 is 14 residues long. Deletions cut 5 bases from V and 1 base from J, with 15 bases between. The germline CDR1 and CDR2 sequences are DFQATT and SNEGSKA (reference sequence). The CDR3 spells CSAPTYGQSYEQYF. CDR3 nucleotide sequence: TGCAGTGCTCCGACCTATGGACAGTCCTACGAGCAGTACTTC.

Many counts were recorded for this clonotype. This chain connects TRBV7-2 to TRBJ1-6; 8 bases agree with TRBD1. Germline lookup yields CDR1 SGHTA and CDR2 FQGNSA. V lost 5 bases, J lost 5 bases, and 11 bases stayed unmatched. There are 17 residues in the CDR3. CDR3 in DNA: TGTGCCAGCAGCAAACTCAGGGGGCGTTTAGATAATTCACCCCTCCACTTT. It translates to CASSKLRGRLDNSPLHF.

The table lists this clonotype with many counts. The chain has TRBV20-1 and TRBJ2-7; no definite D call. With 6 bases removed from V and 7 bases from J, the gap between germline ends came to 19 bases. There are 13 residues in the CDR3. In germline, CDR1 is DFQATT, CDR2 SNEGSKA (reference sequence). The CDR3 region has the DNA TGCAGTGCGCGCAGAGGAACTACCTTGGAGCAGTACTTC. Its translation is CSARRGTTLEQYF.

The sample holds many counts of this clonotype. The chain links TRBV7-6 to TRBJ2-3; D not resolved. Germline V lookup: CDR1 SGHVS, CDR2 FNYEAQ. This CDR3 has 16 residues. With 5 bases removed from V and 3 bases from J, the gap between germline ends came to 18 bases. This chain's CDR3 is CASSAPGSRSTDTQYF. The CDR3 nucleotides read TGTGCCAGCAGCGCCCCGGGTAGCCGGTCGACAGATACGCAGTATTTT.

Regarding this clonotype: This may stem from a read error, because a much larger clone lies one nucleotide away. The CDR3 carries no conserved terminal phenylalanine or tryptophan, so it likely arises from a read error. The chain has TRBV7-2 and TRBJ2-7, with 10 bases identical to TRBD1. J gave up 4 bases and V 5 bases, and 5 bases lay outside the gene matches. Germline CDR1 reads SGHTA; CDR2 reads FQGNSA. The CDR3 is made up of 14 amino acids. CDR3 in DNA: TGTGCCAGCAGCGGACAGGGGGGACGGTACGAGCAGTACTTA. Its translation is CASSGQGGRYEQYL.

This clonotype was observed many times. CDR3 DNA: TGTGCCAGCAGCTTTTCGGGAGGGCCTGTTGAGACCCAGTACTTC. Encoded protein: CASSFSGGPVETQYF. This chain connects TRBV7-6 to TRBJ2-5; 8 bases are shared with TRBD2. The CDR3 runs to 15 residues. CDR1 is SGHVS, CDR2 FNYEAQ, per germline. V shed 3 bases and J 5 bases; nucleotides not matched to a gene: 8.

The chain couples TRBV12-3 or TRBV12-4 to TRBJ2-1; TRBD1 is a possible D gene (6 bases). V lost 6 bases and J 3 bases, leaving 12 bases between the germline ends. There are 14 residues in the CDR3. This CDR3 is CASRGDKDYNEQFF. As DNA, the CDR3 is TGTGCCAGCAGAGGGGACAAAGACTACAATGAGCAGTTCTTC.

CDR3 nucleotides: TGTGCCAGCAGCTTAGCGGGGGGGCCTGTTGAGCAGTTCTTC. Protein product: CASSLAGGPVEQFF. J is TRBJ2-1 and V is TRBV11-3; TRBD2 matches 8 bases. Germline assignment: CDR1 SGHNT and CDR2 YENEEA. The CDR3 loop spans 14 amino acids. V lost 1 base to trimming and J lost 9 bases; unmatched junction nucleotides: 5.

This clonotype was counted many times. The CDR3 region is CASSMYPGVQYF. CDR3 in DNA: TGTGCCAGCAGTATGTACCCGGGAGTACAGTACTTC. V is TRBV6-1 and J is TRBJ2-5; D is possibly TRBD2 (6 bases). CDR1 MNHNS and CDR2 SASEGT come from the germline V gene. This CDR3 is 12 amino acids long. Trimming left V 5 bases short and J 11 bases short, with 15 bases between.

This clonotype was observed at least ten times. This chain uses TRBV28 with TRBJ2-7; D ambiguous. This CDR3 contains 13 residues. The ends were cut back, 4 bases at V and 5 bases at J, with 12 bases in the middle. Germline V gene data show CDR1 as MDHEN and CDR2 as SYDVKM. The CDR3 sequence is CASSSRAPNEQYF. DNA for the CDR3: TGTGCCAGCAGTTCCCGGGCCCCTAACGAGCAGTACTTC. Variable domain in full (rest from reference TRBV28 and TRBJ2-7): DVKVTQSSRYLVKRTGEKVFLECVQDMDHENMFWYRQDPGLGLRLIYFSYDVKMKEKGDIPEGYSVSREKKERFSLILESASTNQTSMYLCASSSRAPNEQYFGPGTRLTVT.

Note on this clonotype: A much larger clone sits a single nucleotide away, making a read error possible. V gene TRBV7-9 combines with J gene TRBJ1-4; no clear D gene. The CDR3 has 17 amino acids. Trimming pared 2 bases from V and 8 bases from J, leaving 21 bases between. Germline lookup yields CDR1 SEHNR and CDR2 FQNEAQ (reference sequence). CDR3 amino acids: CASSLLFVRAADEKLFF. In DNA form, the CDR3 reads TGTGCCAGCAGCTTATTGTTTGTTCGGGCAGCGGACGAAAAACTGTTTTTT.

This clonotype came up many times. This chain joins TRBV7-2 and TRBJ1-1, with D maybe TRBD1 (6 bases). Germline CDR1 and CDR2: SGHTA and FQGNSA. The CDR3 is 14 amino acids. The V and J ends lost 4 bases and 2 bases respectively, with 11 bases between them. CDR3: CASSSPGDNTEAFF. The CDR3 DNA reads TGTGCCAGCAGCTCACCAGGGGATAACACTGAAGCTTTCTTT.

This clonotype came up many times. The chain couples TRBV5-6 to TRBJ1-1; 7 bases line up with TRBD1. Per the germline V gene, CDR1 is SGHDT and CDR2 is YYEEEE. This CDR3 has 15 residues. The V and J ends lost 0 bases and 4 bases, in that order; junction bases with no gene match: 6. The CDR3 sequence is CASSLDDRAGTEAFF. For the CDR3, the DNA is TGTGCCAGCAGCTTGGATGACAGGGCCGGCACTGAAGCTTTCTTT.

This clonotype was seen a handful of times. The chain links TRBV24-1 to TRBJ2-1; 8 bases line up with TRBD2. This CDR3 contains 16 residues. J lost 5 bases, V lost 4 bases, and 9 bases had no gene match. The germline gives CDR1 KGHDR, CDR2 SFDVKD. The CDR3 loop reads CATSDPRGGLHNEQFF. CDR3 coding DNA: TGTGCCACCAGTGACCCCCGGGGGGGCCTCCACAATGAGCAGTTCTTC.